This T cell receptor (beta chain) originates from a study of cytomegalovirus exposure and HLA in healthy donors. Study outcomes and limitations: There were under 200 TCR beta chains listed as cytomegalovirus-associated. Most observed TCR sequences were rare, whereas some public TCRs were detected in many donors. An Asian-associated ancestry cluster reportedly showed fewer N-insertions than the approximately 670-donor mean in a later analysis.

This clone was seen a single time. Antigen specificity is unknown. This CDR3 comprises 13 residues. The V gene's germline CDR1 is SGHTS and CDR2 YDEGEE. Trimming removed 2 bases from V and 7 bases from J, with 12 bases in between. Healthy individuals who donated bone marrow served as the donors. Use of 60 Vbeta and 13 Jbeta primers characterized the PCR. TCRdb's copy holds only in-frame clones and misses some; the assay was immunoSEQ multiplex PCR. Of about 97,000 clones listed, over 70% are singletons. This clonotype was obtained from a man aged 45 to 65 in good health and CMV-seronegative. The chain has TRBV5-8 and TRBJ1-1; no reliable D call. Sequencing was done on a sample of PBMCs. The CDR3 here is CASSLTFRGEAFF. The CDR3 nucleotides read TGTGCCAGCAGCTTAACTTTCCGGGGTGAAGCTTTCTTT.